A single sample gave rise to the 3 T cell receptor beta chains below, sequenced in a study of T cell changes during pregnancy in multiple sclerosis (dated by TCRdb to the late 2010s). The library was made by the immunoSEQ multiplex PCR assay. In its TCRdb copy, this immuneACCESS table keeps in-frame sequences only and misses some clones. Where compared with another copy, unresolved V genes explain less than half of these, and the others have no known cause. For this sample there are 65,000 to 95,000 clones; 85% to 95% appear just once. About 1% of the sample comes from the top ten. The sequences come from peripheral blood, collected in the second trimester of pregnancy. The receptors shown here come from a female donor in good health, enrolled as a control in a pregnancy study.

This clone came up once. The chain uses TRBV19 and TRBJ1-5; TRBD1 matches at 9 bases. Germline V gene data show CDR1 as LNHDA and CDR2 as SQIVND (reference sequence). Germline trimming cut 4 bases from V and 1 base from J; bases unmatched to any gene: 8. The CDR3 is 17 residues long. The CDR3 coding sequence is TGTGCCAGTAGTAGGGGATGGACAGGGGAAAGCAATCAGCCCCAGCATTTT. Protein: CASSRGWTGESNQPQHF.

The chain employs TRBV4-1 and TRBJ2-1; 8 bases line up with TRBD1. The CDR3 is 15 residues long. Germline CDR1 is MGHRA and CDR2 is YSYEKL. Unmatched junction bases numbered 7, after V lost 1 base and J lost 8 bases. DNA of the CDR3: TGCGCCAGCAGCCAAGGACAGGGGTTGAACTATGAGCAGTTCTTC. This translates into CASSQGQGLNYEQFF.

The chain couples TRBV6-5 to TRBJ1-3; 7 positions match TRBD1. The CDR3 sequence is 15 residues long. CDR1 is MNHEY and CDR2 is SVGAGI in the germline V gene. V lost 5 bases to trimming and J lost 0 bases; unmatched junction nucleotides: 4. This CDR3 is CASSRGQSSGNTIYF. DNA of the CDR3: TGTGCCAGCAGTAGGGGACAGAGCTCTGGAAACACCATATATTTT.